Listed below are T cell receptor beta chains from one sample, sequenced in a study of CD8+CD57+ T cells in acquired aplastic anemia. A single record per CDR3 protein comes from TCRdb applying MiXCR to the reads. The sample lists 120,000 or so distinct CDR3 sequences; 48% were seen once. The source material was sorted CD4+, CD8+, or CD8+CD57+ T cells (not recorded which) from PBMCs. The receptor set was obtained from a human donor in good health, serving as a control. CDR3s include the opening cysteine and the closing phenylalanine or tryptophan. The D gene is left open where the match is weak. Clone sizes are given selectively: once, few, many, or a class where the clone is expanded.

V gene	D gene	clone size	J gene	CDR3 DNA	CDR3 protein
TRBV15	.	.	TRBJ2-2	TGTGCCACCAGCAGAGTTGAAAGCACCGGGGAGCTGTTTTTT	CATSRVESTGELFF
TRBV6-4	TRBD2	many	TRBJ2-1	TGTGCCAGCAGCGCCCTAGCGGGGGCCTACAATGAGCAGTTCTTC	CASSALAGAYNEQFF
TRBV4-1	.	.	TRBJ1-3	TGCGCCAGCAGCCAAGGCGACTGGAGAAACACCATATATTTT	CASSQGDWRNTIYF
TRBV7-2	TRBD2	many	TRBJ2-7	TGTGCCAGCAGCTTACAGGGACTAGCCTACGAGCAGTACTTC	CASSLQGLAYEQYF
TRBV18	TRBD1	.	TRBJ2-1	TGTGCCAGCTCTCAATCGACAGGGCGCCACTACAATGAGCAGTTCTTC	CASSQSTGRHYNEQFF
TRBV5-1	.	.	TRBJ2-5	TGCGCCAGCAGTTGGACACAAGAGACCCAGTACTTC	CASSWTQETQYF
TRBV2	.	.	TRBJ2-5	TGCGCCACCGGGACGGTAACAGGCGAGACCCAGTACTTC	CATGTVTGETQYF
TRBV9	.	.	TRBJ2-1	TGTGCCAGCAGCGGTGGGGGCAGGGGGGAATACAATGAGCAGTTCTTC	CASSGGGRGEYNEQFF
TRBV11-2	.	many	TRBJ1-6	TGTGCCAGCAACGATAGACGGGCTAATTCACCCCTCCACTTT	CASNDRRANSPLHF
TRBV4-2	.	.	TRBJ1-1	TGTGCCAGCAGCGCGGGGGGGGTTTTCTTT	CASSAGGVFF
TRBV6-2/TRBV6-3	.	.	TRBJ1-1	TGTGCCAGCACCCAGCGGGGCCCGAACACTGAAGCTTTCTTT	CASTQRGPNTEAFF
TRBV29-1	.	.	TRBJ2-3	TGCAGCGTTGTGCAGGAGGGGATCACAGATACGCAGTATTTT	CSVVQEGITDTQYF
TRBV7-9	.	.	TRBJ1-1	TGTGCCAGCAGCTTCATGACAGACACTGAAGCTTTCTTT	CASSFMTDTEAFF
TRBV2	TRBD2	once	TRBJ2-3	TGTGCCAGCAGGGCGGGGGAGGTAGATACGCAGTATTTT	CASRAGEVDTQYF
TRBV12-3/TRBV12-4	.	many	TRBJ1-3	TGTGCCAGCAGGGGTGTTCCTGGAAACACCATATATTTT	CASRGVPGNTIYF
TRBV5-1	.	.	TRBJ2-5	TGCGCCAGCAGCTGGGTAGGGGGCCAAGAGACCCAGTACTTC	CASSWVGGQETQYF
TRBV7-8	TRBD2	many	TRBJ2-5	TGTGCCAGCAGTTCCAGAGGTAGCGGGGACCAAGAGACCCAGTACTTC	CASSSRGSGDQETQYF
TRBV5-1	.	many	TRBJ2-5	TGCGCCAGCAGGGGGGGGGCCTTTGTGAGCGGAGAGACCCAGTACTTC	CASRGGAFVSGETQYF
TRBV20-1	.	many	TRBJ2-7	TGCAGTGCTCAGAGACAGGCATCCTCCTACGAGCAGTACTTC	CSAQRQASSYEQYF
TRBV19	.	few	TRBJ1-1	TGTGCCAGTAGTATATGGGCGGGGAAGGGGACTGAAGCTTTCTTT	CASSIWAGKGTEAFF
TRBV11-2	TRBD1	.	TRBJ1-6	TGTGCCAGCAGCTTAGAGGCGACAGGGGTCATGTCACCCCTCCACTTT	CASSLEATGVMSPLHF
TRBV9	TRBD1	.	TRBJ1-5	TGTGCCAGCAGCCTACGACAGGGAACGAGCAATCAGCCCCAGCATTTT	CASSLRQGTSNQPQHF
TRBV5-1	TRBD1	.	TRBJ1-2	TGCGCCAGTAGCTTGGGGCCAGGGGGCTCAAGCTATGGCTACACCTTC	CASSLGPGGSSYGYTF
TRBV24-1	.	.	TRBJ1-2	TGTGCCACCAGTGAACGGGGCAGGGCTATCGGCTACACCTTC	CATSERGRAIGYTF
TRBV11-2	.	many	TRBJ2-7	TGTGCCAGCAGTCCTTTAGGCACAGGGTGGGAGCAGTACTTC	CASSPLGTGWEQYF
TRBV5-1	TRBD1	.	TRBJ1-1	TGCGCCAGCAGCACCGGACAGGCCAGGGACACTGGAGCTTTCTTT	CASSTGQARDTGAFF
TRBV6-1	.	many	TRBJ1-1	TGTGCCAGCAGGGGCGGGGGCGATAGGAACACTGAAGCTTTCTTT	CASRGGGDRNTEAFF
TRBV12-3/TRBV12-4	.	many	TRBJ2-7	TGTGCCAGCAGTTTAGGAGTGGGAGAGCAGTACTTC	CASSLGVGEQYF
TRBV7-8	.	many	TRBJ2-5	TGTGCCAGCAGCTCCGGGGAGACCCAGTACTTC	CASSSGETQYF
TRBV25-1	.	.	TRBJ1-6	TGTGCCAGTAGTTTGGCAGGGAGACCCCTCCACTTT	CASSLAGRPLHF
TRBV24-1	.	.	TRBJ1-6	TGTGCCACCAGCCAGTCGGGACGGATGAATTCACCCCTCCACTTT	CATSQSGRMNSPLHF
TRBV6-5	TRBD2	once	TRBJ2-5	TGTGCCAGCAGTTACCTCGGGAGGGGGAAAGAGACCCAGTACTTC	CASSYLGRGKETQYF
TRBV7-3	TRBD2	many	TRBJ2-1	TGTGCCAGCAGCTTAAGGGGGGGGTCCAGTGGCTACAATGAGCAGTTCTTC	CASSLRGGSSGYNEQFF
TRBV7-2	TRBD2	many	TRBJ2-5	TGTGCCAGCAGCCGGGGGGGGGGCCAAGAGACCCAGTACTTC	CASSRGGGQETQYF
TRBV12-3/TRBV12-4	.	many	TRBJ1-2	TGTGCCAGCAGTTTAGAGGGGATGGGATATGGCTACACCTTC	CASSLEGMGYGYTF
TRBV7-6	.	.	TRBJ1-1	TGTGCCAGCAGCTTAAGTCAGTCTGAAGCTTTCTTT	CASSLSQSEAFF
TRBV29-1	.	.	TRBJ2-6	TGCAGCGTTGACGAGGAGGGGGTATCTGGGGCCAACGTCCTGACTTTC	CSVDEEGVSGANVLTF
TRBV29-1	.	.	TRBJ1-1	TGCAGCAGTAGGCACCCGAACACTGAAGCTTTCTTT	CSSRHPNTEAFF
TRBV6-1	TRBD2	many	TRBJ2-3	TGTGCCAGCAGTACGGGACTAGCGGGGACAGATACGCAGTATTTT	CASSTGLAGTDTQYF
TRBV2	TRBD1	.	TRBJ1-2	TGTGCCAGCAGTGACAGGGGGGATTTTGGCTACACCTTC	CASSDRGDFGYTF
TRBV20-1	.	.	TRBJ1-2	TGCAGTGCTTCCTACGAGAGGGAACCTATGGGCTACACCTTC	CSASYEREPMGYTF
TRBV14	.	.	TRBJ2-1	TGTGCCAGCAGCCCTCGATACAGTGAGCAGTTCTTC	CASSPRYSEQFF
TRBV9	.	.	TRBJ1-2	TGTGCCAGCAGTTCGCGGCCGGGCTATGGCTGCACCTTC	CASSSRPGYGCTF
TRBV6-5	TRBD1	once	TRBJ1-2	TGTGCCAGCAGTTTAACAGGGGGCGCTAACTATGGCTACACCTTC	CASSLTGGANYGYTF
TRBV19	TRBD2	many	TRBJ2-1	TGTGCCAGTAGTACCGCGGGACTAGCTGAGTACAATGAGCAGTTCTTC	CASSTAGLAEYNEQFF
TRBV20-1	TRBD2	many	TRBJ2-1	TGCAGTGCTTATCTACTAGCGGGGGGTTACAATGAGCAGTTCTTC	CSAYLLAGGYNEQFF
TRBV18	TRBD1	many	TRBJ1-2	TGTGCCAGCTCCCCAACAGGGGACTATGGCTACACCTTC	CASSPTGDYGYTF
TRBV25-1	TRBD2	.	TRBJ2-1	TGTGCCAGCAGTGGAATAGCGGGGTTCCCCAATGAGCAGTTCTTC	CASSGIAGFPNEQFF
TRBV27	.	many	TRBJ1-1	TGTGCCAGCAGCCCTCTTGTTTTGGGTGAAGCTTTCTTT	CASSPLVLGEAFF
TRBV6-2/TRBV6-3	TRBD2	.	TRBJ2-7	TGTGCCAGCAGCCACGGGGGACTATTGACCTACGAGCAGTACTTC	CASSHGGLLTYEQYF
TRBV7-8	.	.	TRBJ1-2	TGTGCCAGCAGCTTATGGACGGACTATGGCTACACCTTC	CASSLWTDYGYTF